Sequencing of this T cell receptor beta chain was carried out in a study of T cells in Graves' hyperthyroidism and ophthalmopathy. The investigators amplified TCR beta CDR3 regions from RNA transcripts. First-round RT-PCR targeting the TCR CDR3 was performed with the HTBI primer set. TCRdb recomputed calls from the multiplex PCR reads with MiXCR, one row per CDR3 protein. Here the sample spans approximately 300,000 distinct CDR3 sequences, about a sixth being singletons. Germline V gene lookup returns CDR1 SNHLY and CDR2 FYNNEI. CDR3 length: 15 residues. Trimming took off 8 bases at V and 3 bases at J, with 19 bases between the two ends. Concerning this clonotype: This may come from a read error, since a much larger clone is one base off.

This receptor was obtained from an older woman with Graves' ophthalmopathy. The sequenced sample consisted of blood. V gene TRBV2 combines with J gene TRBJ1-1; TRBD1 might be the D (6 bases). The CDR3 here is CASSPSTGRHTEAFF. The CDR3 DNA reads as TGTGCCAGCTCCCCGAGCACAGGGCGGCACACTGAAGCTTTCTTT.